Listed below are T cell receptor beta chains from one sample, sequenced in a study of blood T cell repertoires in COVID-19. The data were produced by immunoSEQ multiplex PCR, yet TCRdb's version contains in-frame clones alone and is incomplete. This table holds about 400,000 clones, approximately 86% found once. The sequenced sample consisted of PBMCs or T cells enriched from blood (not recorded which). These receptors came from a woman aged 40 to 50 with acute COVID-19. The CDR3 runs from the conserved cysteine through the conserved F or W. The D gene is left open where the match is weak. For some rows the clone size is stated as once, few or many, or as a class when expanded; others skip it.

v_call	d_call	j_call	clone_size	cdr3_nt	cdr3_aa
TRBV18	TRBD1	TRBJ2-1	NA	TGTGCCAGCGCGTCGCAGACCGGGACAGGGAATAATGAGCAGTTCTTC	CASASQTGTGNNEQFF
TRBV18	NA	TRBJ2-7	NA	TGTGCCAGCTCACCGACTCGGGGGGCCGACGAGCAGTACTTC	CASSPTRGADEQYF
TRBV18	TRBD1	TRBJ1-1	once	TGTGCCAGCTCAGCCAGACGGGACAGGGGGAACACTGAAGCTTTCTTT	CASSARRDRGNTEAFF
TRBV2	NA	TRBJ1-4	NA	TGTGCCAGCACTCCGGACAGCAGGGGAACTAATGAAAAACTGTTTTTT	CASTPDSRGTNEKLFF
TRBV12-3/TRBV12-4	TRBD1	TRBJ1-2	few	TGTGCCAGCAGTCAGACAGGGAACTATGGCTACACCTTC	CASSQTGNYGYTF
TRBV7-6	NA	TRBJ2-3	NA	TGTGCCAGCAGCTTAGGGCCGCACACAGATACGCAGTATTTT	CASSLGPHTDTQYF
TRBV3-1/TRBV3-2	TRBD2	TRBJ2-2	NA	TGTGCCAGCAGCCCTGAACTAGCGGGGGCCCCGTTTACCGGGGAGCTGTTTTTT	CASSPELAGAPFTGELFF
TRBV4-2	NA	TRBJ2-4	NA	TGTGCCAGCAGCCAAGACGGGACAAATAACATTCAGTACTTC	CASSQDGTNNIQYF
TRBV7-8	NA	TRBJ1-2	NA	TGTGCCAGCTCCTCCGGGGGTCTGGGATATGGCTACACCTTC	CASSSGGLGYGYTF
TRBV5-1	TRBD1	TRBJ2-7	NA	TGCGCCAGCAGGGAAGGGACAGGGGACCCCTACGAGCAGTACTTC	CASREGTGDPYEQYF
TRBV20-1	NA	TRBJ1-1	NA	TGCAGTGCTAGCCGGACAGAAGAAGCTTTCTTT	CSASRTEEAFF
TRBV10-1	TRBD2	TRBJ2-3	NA	TGCGCCAGCAGTGAGTCGGCTAGCGGGGGCACAGATACGCAGTATTTT	CASSESASGGTDTQYF
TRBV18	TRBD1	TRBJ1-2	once	TGTGCCAGCTCACCCCGACAGGGCGTACACTATGGCTACACCTTC	CASSPRQGVHYGYTF
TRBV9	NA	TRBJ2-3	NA	TGTGCCAGCAACCAGGGTCTTAGCACAGATACGCAGTATTTT	CASNQGLSTDTQYF
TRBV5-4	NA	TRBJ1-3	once	TGTGCCAGCAGCTCACAGGGTTTGGGCGGAAACACCATATATTTT	CASSSQGLGGNTIYF
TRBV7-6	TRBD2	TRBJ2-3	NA	TGTGCCAGCAGCTCTAGCGGGGGGGCACATACGCAGTATTTT	CASSSSGGAHTQYF
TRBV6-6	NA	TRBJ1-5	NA	TGTGCCAGCAGTTACGAGGGGGGCAATCAGCCCCAGCATTTT	CASSYEGGNQPQHF
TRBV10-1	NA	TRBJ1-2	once	TGCGCCAGCAGTGAGTCGGGGACTCCTCGGGGCTACACCTTC	CASSESGTPRGYTF
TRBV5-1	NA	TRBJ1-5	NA	TGCGCCAGCAGCTCCAATGGGGGGGCTGGTCAGCCCCAGCATTTT	CASSSNGGAGQPQHF
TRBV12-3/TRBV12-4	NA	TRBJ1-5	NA	TGTGCCAGCAGTCTCGAGATCAGGGGTCGCCAGCATTTT	CASSLEIRGRQHF